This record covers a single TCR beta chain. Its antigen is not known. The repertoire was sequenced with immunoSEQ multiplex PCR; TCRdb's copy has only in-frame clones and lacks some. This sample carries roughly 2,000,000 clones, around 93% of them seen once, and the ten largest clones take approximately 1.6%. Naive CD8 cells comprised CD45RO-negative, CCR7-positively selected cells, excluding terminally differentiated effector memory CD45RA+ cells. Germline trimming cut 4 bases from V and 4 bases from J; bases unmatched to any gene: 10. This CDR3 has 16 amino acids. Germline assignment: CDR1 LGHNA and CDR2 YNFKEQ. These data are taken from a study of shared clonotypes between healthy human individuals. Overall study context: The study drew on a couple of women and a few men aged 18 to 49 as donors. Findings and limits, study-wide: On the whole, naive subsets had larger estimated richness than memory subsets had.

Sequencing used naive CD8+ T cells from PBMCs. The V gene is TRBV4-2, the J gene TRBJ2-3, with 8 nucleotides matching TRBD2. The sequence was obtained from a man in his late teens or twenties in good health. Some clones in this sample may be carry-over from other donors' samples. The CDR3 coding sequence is TGTGCCAGCAGCCCCGCGGGAGCGGGAGACCCAGATACGCAGTATTTT. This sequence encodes CASSPAGAGDPDTQYF.